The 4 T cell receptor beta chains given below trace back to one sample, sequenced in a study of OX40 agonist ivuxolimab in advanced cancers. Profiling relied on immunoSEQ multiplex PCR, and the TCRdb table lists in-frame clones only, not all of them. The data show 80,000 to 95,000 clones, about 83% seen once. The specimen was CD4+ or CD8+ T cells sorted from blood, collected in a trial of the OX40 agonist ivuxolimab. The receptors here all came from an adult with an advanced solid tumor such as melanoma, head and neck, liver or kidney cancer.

As DNA, the CDR3 is TGTGCCAGCAGCTTATTCGGGGTTAGCTCCTACAATGAGCAGTTCTTC. Translated, it gives CASSLFGVSSYNEQFF. This sequence joins TRBV11-2 and TRBJ2-1, with a possible D match to TRBD2 (5 bases). Trimming took 2 bases from V and 0 from J, leaving 11 bases between them. Germline CDR1 is SGHAT and CDR2 is FQNNGV. The CDR3 covers 16 residues. The full variable domain, completed using reference TRBV11-2 and TRBJ2-1, is EAGVAQSPRYKIIEKRQSVAFWCNPISGHATLYWYQQILGQGPKLLIQFQNNGVVDDSQLPKDRFSAERLKGVDSTLKIQPAKLEDSAVYLCASSLFGVSSYNEQFFGPGTRLTVL.

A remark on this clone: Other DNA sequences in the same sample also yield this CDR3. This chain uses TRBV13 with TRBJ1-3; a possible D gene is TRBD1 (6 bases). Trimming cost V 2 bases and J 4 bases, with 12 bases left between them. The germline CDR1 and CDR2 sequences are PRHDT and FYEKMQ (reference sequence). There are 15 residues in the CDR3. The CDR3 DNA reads TGTGCCAGCAGCTTAACCGGGGGCTCCGGAAACACCATATATTTT. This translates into CASSLTGGSGNTIYF.

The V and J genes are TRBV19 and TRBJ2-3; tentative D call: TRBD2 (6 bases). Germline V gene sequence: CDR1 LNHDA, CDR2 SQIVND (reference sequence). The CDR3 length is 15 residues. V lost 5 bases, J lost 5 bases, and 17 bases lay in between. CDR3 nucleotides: TGTGCCAGTAGTCGCCTAGCGAGTGTTCAAGATACGCAGTATTTT. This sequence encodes CASSRLASVQDTQYF.

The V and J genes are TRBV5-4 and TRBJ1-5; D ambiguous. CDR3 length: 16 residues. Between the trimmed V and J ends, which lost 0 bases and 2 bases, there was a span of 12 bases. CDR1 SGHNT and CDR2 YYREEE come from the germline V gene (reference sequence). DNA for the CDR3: TGTGCCAGCAGCTTGGGGCCCTCTCGGGGCAATCAGCCCCAGCATTTT. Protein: CASSLGPSRGNQPQHF.